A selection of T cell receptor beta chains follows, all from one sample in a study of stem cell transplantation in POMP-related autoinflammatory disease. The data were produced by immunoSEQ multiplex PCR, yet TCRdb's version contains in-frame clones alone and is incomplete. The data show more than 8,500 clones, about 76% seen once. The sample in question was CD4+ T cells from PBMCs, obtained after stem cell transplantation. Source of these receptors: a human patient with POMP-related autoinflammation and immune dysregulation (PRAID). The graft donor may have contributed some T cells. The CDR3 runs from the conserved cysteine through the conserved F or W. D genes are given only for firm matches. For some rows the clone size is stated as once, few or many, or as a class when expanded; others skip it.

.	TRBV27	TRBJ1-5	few	CASSFDAGNQPQHF	TGTGCCAGCAGTTTCGACGCGGGCAATCAGCCCCAGCATTTT
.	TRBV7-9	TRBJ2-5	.	CASSSGEAQETQYF	TGTGCCAGCAGCTCTGGGGAGGCTCAAGAGACCCAGTACTTC
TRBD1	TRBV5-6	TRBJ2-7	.	CASSLGITGQAYEQYF	TGTGCCAGCAGCTTGGGTATTACGGGACAGGCCTACGAGCAGTACTTC
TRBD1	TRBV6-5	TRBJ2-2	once	CASRPGQGYTGELFF	TGTGCCAGCAGGCCGGGACAGGGGTACACCGGGGAGCTGTTTTTT
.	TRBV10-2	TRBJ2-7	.	CASSTQAGVEQYF	TGCGCCAGCAGCACGCAAGCCGGGGTCGAGCAGTACTTC
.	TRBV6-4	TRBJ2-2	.	CASRELGNTGELFF	TGTGCCAGCAGGGAACTGGGAAACACCGGGGAGCTGTTTTTT
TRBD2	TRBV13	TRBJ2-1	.	CASSLTSGIFGFRIDEQFF	TGTGCCAGCAGCTTAACTAGCGGGATTTTCGGGTTTCGGATCGATGAGCAGTTCTTC
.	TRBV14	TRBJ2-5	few	CASSPWRRANQETQYF	TGTGCCAGCAGCCCCTGGCGGCGGGCAAACCAAGAGACCCAGTACTTC
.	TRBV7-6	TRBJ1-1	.	CASSLRGTEAFF	TGTGCCAGCAGCTTAAGGGGGACTGAAGCTTTCTTT
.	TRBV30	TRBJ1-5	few	CVRGDQPQHF	TGTGTCCGGGGGGATCAGCCCCAGCATTTT
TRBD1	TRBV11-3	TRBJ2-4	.	CASSLEGWGQKAKNIQYF	TGTGCCAGCAGCTTAGAGGGTTGGGGACAGAAGGCCAAAAACATTCAGTACTTC
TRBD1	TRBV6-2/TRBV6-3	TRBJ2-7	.	CASSSRDRAYEQYF	TGTGCCAGCAGTAGCCGGGACAGGGCCTACGAGCAGTACTTC
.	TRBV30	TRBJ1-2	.	CAWSVWANYGYTF	TGTGCCTGGTCAGTGTGGGCTAACTATGGCTACACCTTC
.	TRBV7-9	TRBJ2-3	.	CASSFRLGWRDTQYF	TGTGCCAGCAGCTTCAGACTAGGTTGGAGAGATACGCAGTATTTT
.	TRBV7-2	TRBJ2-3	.	CASSPRMRGRTDTQYF	TGTGCCAGCAGCCCACGGATGCGCGGCCGCACAGATACGCAGTATTTT
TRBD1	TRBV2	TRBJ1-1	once	CASRATGDQKAFF	TGTGCCAGCAGAGCCACAGGGGACCAAAAAGCTTTCTTT
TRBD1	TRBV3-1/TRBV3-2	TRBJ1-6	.	CASSQEDRDNSPLHF	TGTGCCAGCAGCCAAGAAGACAGGGATAATTCACCCCTCCACTTT
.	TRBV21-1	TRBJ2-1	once	CASSKVPRASSEQFF	TGTGCCAGCAGCAAAGTCCCCAGGGCCTCGAGTGAGCAGTTCTTC
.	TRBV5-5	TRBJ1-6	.	CASADGTYNSPLHF	TGTGCCAGCGCCGACGGGACCTATAATTCACCCCTCCACTTT
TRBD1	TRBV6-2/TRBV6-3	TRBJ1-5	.	CASSYEGQGNSNQPQHF	TGTGCCAGCAGTTATGAGGGACAGGGGAATAGCAATCAGCCCCAGCATTTT
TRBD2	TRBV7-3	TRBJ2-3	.	CASSLTSGRSTQYF	TGTGCCAGCAGCCTCACTAGCGGGAGATCTACGCAGTATTTT
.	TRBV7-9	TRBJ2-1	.	CASSLRLHPYNEQFF	TGTGCCAGCAGCTTAAGACTGCACCCATACAATGAGCAGTTCTTC
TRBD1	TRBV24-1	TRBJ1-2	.	CATSEAGQGAFGYTF	TGTGCCACCAGTGAGGCGGGACAGGGGGCTTTTGGCTACACCTTC
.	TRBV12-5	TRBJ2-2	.	CASGLWSGELFF	TGTGCTAGTGGTTTGTGGTCCGGGGAGCTGTTTTTT
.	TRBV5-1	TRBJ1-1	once	CASSVIRRNTEAFF	TGCGCCAGCAGCGTCATTCGGAGGAACACTGAAGCTTTCTTT
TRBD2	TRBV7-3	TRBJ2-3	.	CASSYLAGAIDTQYF	TGTGCCAGCAGCTACCTAGCGGGAGCGATAGATACGCAGTATTTT
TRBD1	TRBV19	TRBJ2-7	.	CASSIVGQGIYEQYF	TGTGCCAGTAGTATAGTGGGACAGGGAATTTACGAGCAGTACTTC
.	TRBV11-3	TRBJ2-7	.	CASSLVEKYDPNEQYF	TGTGCCAGCAGCTTAGTTGAGAAATACGACCCAAACGAGCAGTACTTC
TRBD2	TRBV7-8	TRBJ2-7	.	CASSFWTSGRALDEQYF	TGTGCCAGCAGCTTCTGGACTAGCGGGAGGGCCCTCGACGAGCAGTACTTC
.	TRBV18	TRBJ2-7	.	CASSPSSRHEQYF	TGTGCCAGCTCACCTAGCTCTCGGCACGAGCAGTACTTC